The TCR beta chain described here comes from a study of metastatic and nonmetastatic thyroid tumors. Background on the study: Samples came from malignant and benign thyroid patients, and repertoires were compared across blood and tumor or nodule tissue.

Germline V CDR1 and CDR2: SGHDN, FVKESK. This CDR3 contains 15 residues. V was shortened by 4 bases and J by 3 bases, with 16 bases between the two germline ends. Note on this clone: Antigen unknown.

Before thyroid surgery, none of the patients had received any treatment. TCRdb re-called the PCR reads through MiXCR. The sample holds over 50,000 clones; 25% to 35% are singletons and the top ten take roughly 15%. Findings and limits, study-wide: In blood and tumor, TCR beta diversity was reportedly significantly higher in malignant thyroid tumors than in benign nodules.

The V gene is TRBV14, the J gene TRBJ2-7, with D possibly TRBD2 on 6 matching bases. This receptor was taken from a female donor with papillary thyroid cancer or a benign thyroid nodule (not recorded which). Some clones in this sample may be carry-over from other donors' samples. Sequenced: blood. The CDR3 DNA sequence: TGTGCCAGCAGCCGTGGGAGGAGAATGGACTACGAGCAGTACTTC. It is translated as CASSRGRRMDYEQYF.